Sequencing of this T cell receptor beta chain was carried out in a study of CD8 T cells in ankylosing spondylitis. Study-level results: Researchers reportedly found disease-linked clones significantly enriched in matched ankylosing spondylitis synovial fluid.

The germline CDR1 and CDR2 sequences are SQVTM and ANQGSEA. Trimming removed 6 bases at V and 0 bases at J, with 8 bases between. CDR3 length: 12 amino acids. By quantitative 5'-RACE with molecular barcodes, the TCR beta libraries were made. In TCRdb, the 5' RACE reads were re-called with MiXCR into one record per CDR3 protein. The data contain 150,000 to 200,000 distinct CDR3 sequences, around 16% of them singletons. This clonotype was picked up many times. The antigen is not known. The chain links TRBV29-1 to TRBJ1-1; D remains unclear. The sequence came from a male donor with ankylosing spondylitis or in good health (not recorded which). Source material: blood, either unsorted or a sorted T cell fraction (not recorded which). The CDR3, as DNA: TGCAGCGTGGTCCCTATGAACACTGAAGCTTTCTTT. Its translation is CSVVPMNTEAFF. Complete variable domain (other parts from reference TRBV29-1 and TRBJ1-1): SAVISQKPSRDICQRGTSLTIQCQVDSQVTMMFWYRQQPGQSLTLIATANQGSEATYESGFVIDKFPISRPNLTFSTLTVSNMSPEDSSIYLCSVVPMNTEAFFGQGTRLTVV.